The 7 T cell receptor beta chains reported below all come from one sample, sequenced in a study of T cell changes during pregnancy in multiple sclerosis. Profiled with immunoSEQ multiplex PCR; TCRdb holds only in-frame clones, not every one. The sample lists under 50,000 clones; just under 95% were seen once. The starting material was CD4+ T cells from peripheral blood mononuclear cells, obtained in the first trimester of pregnancy. The receptors here all came from a female donor with multiple sclerosis, enrolled in a pregnancy study.

This sequence joins TRBV28 and TRBJ1-2, with D hard to call. Looked up from germline, CDR1 is MDHEN and CDR2 is SYDVKM. V lost 8 bases to trimming and J lost 2 bases, with 12 bases between them. The CDR3 contains 13 residues. The CDR3 coding sequence is TGTGCCAGCGTACAAAGGGAGAACTATGGCTACACCTTC. Protein: CASVQRENYGYTF.

This chain links TRBV28 with TRBJ2-1, with 9 bases matching TRBD2. The germline V gene has CDR1 MDHEN and CDR2 SYDVKM. The trim removed 5 bases at V and 6 bases at J, leaving 14 bases unmatched. The CDR3 is 17 residues long. The CDR3: CASSRSKVLAGLNEQFF. DNA for the CDR3: TGTGCCAGCAGTAGGTCTAAGGTACTAGCGGGCCTCAATGAGCAGTTCTTC.

J is TRBJ1-5 and V is TRBV18; the D is unclear. Per the germline V gene, CDR1 is KGHSH and CDR2 is LQKENI. The CDR3 length is 13 residues. Between the trimmed V and J ends, which lost 5 bases and 6 bases, there was a span of 11 bases. The CDR3 loop is CASSMARSQPQHF. The CDR3 coding sequence is TGTGCCAGCTCAATGGCGAGGAGTCAGCCCCAGCATTTT. The full variable domain, completed using reference TRBV18 and TRBJ1-5, is NAGVMQNPRHLVRRRGQEARLRCSPMKGHSHVYWYRQLPEEGLKFMVYLQKENIIDESGMPKERFSAEFPKEGPSILRIQQVVRGDSAAYFCASSMARSQPQHFGDGTRLSIL.

The chain couples TRBV2 to TRBJ2-5, with TRBD1 matching 7 bases. The CDR3 extends over 15 amino acids. Germline V gene sequence: CDR1 SNHLY, CDR2 FYNNEI. The J segment lost 5 bases and the V segment lost 6 bases, leaving 12 bases of the junction unmatched. CDR3 in DNA: TGTGCCAGCAGCGACAGGGTTATGGTGCGGGAGACCCAGTACTTC. This codes for CASSDRVMVRETQYF.

The genes are TRBV5-8 and TRBJ2-5; D gene uncertain. Germline V CDR1 and CDR2: SGHTS, YDEGEE. V shed 3 bases and J shed 6 bases, with 9 bases lying between them. The CDR3 sequence is 12 residues long. The CDR3 spells CASSSQVQTQYF. CDR3 sequence (DNA): TGTGCCAGCAGCTCCCAGGTGCAGACCCAGTACTTC.

This chain uses TRBV7-2 with TRBJ2-1; 7 bases agree with TRBD2. Trimming took 2 bases from V and 6 from J; bases not matched to a gene: 10. The CDR3 is 16 amino acids. Germline CDR1 reads SGHTA; CDR2 reads FQGNSA. The CDR3 is CASSLLQWEGRNEQFF. The CDR3 DNA reads as TGTGCCAGCAGCTTATTGCAGTGGGAGGGCCGCAATGAGCAGTTCTTC. The complete variable domain, with remaining parts taken from reference TRBV7-2 and TRBJ2-1, reads GAGVSQSPSNKVTEKGKDVELRCDPISGHTALYWYRQSLGQGLEFLIYFQGNSAPDKSGLPSDRFSAERTGGSVSTLTIQRTQQEDSAVYLCASSLLQWEGRNEQFFGPGTRLTVL.

This clone was found once. The genes are TRBV7-3 and TRBJ2-5, with D possibly being TRBD2 (5 bases). Trimming took 0 bases from V and 9 from J, leaving 11 bases between them. Germline V gene data show CDR1 as SGHTA and CDR2 as FQGTGA. The CDR3 runs 13 residues. The CDR3 DNA reads as TGTGCCAGCAGCTTAACCCCGAGGGCGGCCCAGTACTTC. This translates into CASSLTPRAAQYF.